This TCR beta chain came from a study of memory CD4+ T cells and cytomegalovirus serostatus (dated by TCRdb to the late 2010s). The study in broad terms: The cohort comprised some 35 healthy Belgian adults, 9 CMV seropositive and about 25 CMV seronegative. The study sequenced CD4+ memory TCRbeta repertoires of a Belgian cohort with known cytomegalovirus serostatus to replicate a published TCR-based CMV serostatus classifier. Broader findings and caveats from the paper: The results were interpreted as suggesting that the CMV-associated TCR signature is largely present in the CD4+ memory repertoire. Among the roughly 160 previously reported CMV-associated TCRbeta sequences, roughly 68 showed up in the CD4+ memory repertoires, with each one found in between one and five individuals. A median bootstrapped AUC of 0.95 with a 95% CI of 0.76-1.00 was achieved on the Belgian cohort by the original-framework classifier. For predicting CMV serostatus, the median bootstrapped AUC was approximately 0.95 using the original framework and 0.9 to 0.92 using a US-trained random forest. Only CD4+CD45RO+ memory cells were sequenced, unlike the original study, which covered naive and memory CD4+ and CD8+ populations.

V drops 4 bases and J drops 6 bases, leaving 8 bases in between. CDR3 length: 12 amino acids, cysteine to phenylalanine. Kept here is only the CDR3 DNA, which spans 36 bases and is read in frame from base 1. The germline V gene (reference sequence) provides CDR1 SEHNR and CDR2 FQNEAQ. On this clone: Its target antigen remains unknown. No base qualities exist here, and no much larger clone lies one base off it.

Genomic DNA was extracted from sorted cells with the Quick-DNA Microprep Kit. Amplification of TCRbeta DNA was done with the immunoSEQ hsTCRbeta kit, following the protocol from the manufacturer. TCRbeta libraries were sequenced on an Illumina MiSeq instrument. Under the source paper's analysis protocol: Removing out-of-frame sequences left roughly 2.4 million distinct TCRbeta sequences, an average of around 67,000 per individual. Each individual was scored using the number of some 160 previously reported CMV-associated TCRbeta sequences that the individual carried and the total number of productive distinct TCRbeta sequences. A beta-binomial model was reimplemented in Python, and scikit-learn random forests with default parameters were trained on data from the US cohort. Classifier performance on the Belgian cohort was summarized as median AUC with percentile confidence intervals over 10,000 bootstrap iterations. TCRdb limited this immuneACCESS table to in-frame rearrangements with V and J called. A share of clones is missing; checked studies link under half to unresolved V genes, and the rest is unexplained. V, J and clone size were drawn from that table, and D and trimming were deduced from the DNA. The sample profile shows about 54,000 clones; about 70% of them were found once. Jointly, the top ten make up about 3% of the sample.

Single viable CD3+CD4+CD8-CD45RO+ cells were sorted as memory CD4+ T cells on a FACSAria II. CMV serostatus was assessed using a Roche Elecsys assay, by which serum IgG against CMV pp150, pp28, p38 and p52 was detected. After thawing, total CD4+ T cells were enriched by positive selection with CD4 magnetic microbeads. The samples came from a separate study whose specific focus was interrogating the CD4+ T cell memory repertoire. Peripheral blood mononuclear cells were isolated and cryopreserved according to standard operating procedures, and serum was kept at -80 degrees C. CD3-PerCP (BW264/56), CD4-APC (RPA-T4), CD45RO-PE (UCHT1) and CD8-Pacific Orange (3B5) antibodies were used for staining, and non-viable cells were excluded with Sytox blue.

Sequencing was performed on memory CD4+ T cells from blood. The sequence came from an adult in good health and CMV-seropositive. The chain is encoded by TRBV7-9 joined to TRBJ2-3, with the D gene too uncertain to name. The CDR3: CASSSDSDTQYF. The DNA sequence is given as TGTGCCAGCAGCTCCGACTCGGATACGCAGTATTTT.